The next 16 T cell receptor beta chains were all read from a single sample in a study of blood T cell repertoires in COVID-19 (dated by TCRdb to 2020 to 2022). Library preparation was by the immunoSEQ multiplex PCR assay. Sourced from immuneACCESS, this table was stored by TCRdb with only in-frame sequences that have V and J called. A share of the clones is absent; for the studies checked, an unresolved V gene accounts for under half, and the remainder has no known explanation. In this sample the table shows approximately 120,000 clones, approximately 80% of which occur a single time. In total, the top ten clones hold 37% of the sample. The sequencing input was peripheral blood. Source of these receptors: a man aged 40-55 years with active or convalescent COVID-19.

The chain employs TRBV5-4 and TRBJ1-4; D uncertain. The V end was cut by 4 bases, the J end by 5 bases, with 9 bases between. Looked up from germline, CDR1 is SGHNT and CDR2 is YYREEE (reference sequence). This CDR3 comprises 13 residues. The CDR3 nucleotides are TGTGCCAGCAGCCTTCGAGAAAATGAAAAACTGTTTTTT. Translating gives CASSLRENEKLFF. The complete variable domain, with remaining parts taken from reference TRBV5-4 and TRBJ1-4, reads ETGVTQSPTHLIKTRGQQVTLRCSSQSGHNTVSWYQQALGQGPQFIFQYYREEENGRGNFPPRFSGLQFPNYSSELNVNALELDDSALYLCASSLRENEKLFFGSGTQLSVL.

The chain couples TRBV30 to TRBJ2-7, with D perhaps matching TRBD2 (6 bases). The CDR3 is 16 amino acids. Germline loops: CDR1 GTSNPN, CDR2 SVGIG (reference sequence). With 0 bases removed from V and 5 bases from J, the gap between germline ends came to 20 bases. CDR3 residues: CAWSVPPPGLPDEQYF. CDR3 bases: TGTGCCTGGAGTGTACCTCCACCTGGACTACCCGACGAGCAGTACTTC. Supplemented by reference TRBV30 and TRBJ2-7, the full variable domain reads SQTIHQWPATLVQPVGSPLSLECTVEGTSNPNLYWYRQAAGRGLQLLFYSVGIGQISSEVPQNLSASRPQDRQFILSSKKLLLSDSGFYLCAWSVPPPGLPDEQYFGPGTRLTVT.

The chain uses TRBV29-1 and TRBJ1-1, with a tentative D call TRBD1 (5 bases). The length of the CDR3 is 13 residues. The V end lost 2 bases, the J end lost 4 bases, and 11 bases lay between the germline ends. Germline V gene sequence: CDR1 SQVTM, CDR2 ANQGSEA. The CDR3 here is CSVEKSGGTEAFF. CDR3 DNA: TGCAGCGTTGAAAAAAGCGGGGGCACTGAAGCTTTCTTT.

V usage is TRBV27 and J usage is TRBJ2-1; the match to TRBD1 covers 7 bases. V dropped 6 bases and J dropped 2; count of bases not matched to a gene: 4. Per germline, CDR1 MNHEY and CDR2 SMNVEV (reference sequence). CDR3 length equals 14 residues. This chain's CDR3 is CASSPGGTYNEQFF. CDR3 DNA: TGTGCCAGCAGCCCAGGGGGTACCTACAATGAGCAGTTCTTC.

This clone was counted once. The chain recombines TRBV9 with TRBJ2-3, with D possibly being TRBD2 (5 bases). The germline V gene has CDR1 SGDLS and CDR2 YYNGEE. The V gene lost 0 bases and the J gene lost 4 bases, with 15 bases spanning the gap. The CDR3 sequence is 16 residues long. CDR3 sequence reads: CASSVANTGYSDTQYF. CDR3 DNA sequence: TGTGCCAGCAGCGTAGCTAACACGGGATACTCAGATACGCAGTATTTT.

The chain joins TRBV24-1 to TRBJ2-1; 10 bases are shared with TRBD2. CDR3 length: 15 amino acids. V gave up 6 bases and J gave up 9 bases; unmatched junction bases: 10. The germline V gene has CDR1 KGHDR and CDR2 SFDVKD. Here the CDR3 DNA reads TGTGCCACCAGTAGGACTAGCGGCATGAGCAGTGAGCAGTTCTTC. The encoded protein is CATSRTSGMSSEQFF.

This rearrangement joins TRBV10-3 to TRBJ2-1; tentative D call: TRBD2 (5 bases). The V gene lost 5 bases and the J gene lost 5 bases, with 16 bases spanning the gap. CDR3 length equals 15 residues. CDR1 is ENHRY and CDR2 is SYGVKD in the germline V gene. CDR3: CAISLGSAGHNEQFF. CDR3 nucleotide sequence: TGTGCCATCAGTTTAGGATCCGCGGGCCACAATGAGCAGTTCTTC.

This clone was recorded only once. J is TRBJ1-1 and V is TRBV29-1, with 8 bases lining up with TRBD1. Unmatched junction bases numbered 13, after V lost 3 bases and J lost 10 bases. Looked up from germline, CDR1 is SQVTM and CDR2 is ANQGSEA. The CDR3 consists of 14 residues. In DNA, the CDR3 is TGCAGCGTTGATAAATTAGGACAGGGACGGGGAGCTTTCTTT. The encoded protein is CSVDKLGQGRGAFF.

The CDR3 here is CASDLGQGNTEAFF. In DNA, the CDR3 is TGTGCCAGCGACTTAGGACAGGGTAACACTGAAGCTTTCTTT. The chain carries TRBV5-8 and TRBJ1-1, with 8 bases matching TRBD1. CDR1 is SGHTS and CDR2 is YDEGEE in the germline V gene. V was pared by 7 bases and J by 2 bases, with 7 bases of the junction left unmatched. The CDR3 runs to 14 residues.

The rearrangement links TRBV18 to TRBJ2-7, with 11 bases that match TRBD1. Germline-derived CDR1 and CDR2 are KGHSH and LQKENI. The CDR3 is made up of 15 amino acids. V lost 2 bases to trimming and J lost 6 bases; unmatched junction nucleotides: 6. This CDR3 is CASSPRGTGGPEQYF. The CDR3 DNA is TGTGCCAGCTCACCAAGGGGGACAGGGGGGCCCGAGCAGTACTTC.

Comment on this clone: Within the sample, other DNA sequences also encode this same CDR3. V gene TRBV6-5 combines with J gene TRBJ2-2, with a tentative D call TRBD2 (6 bases). V was pared by 0 bases and J by 1 base, with 6 bases between. Germline assignment: CDR1 MNHEY and CDR2 SVGAGI. The CDR3 contains 15 residues. CDR3 in DNA: TGTGCCAGCAGTTACTCCGGGGGGAACACCGGGGAGCTGTTTTTT. Translation gives CASSYSGGNTGELFF.

The rearrangement links TRBV6-5 to TRBJ2-2, with D tentatively TRBD2 (6 bases). With 0 bases removed from V and 6 bases from J, the gap between germline ends came to 8 bases. The CDR3 sequence is 14 residues long. Germline V gene sequence: CDR1 MNHEY, CDR2 SVGAGI. The CDR3 DNA reads TGTGCCAGCAGTTACTCACGGGGGTCCGGGGAGCTGTTTTTT. The encoded protein is CASSYSRGSGELFF.

The chain uses TRBV19 and TRBJ1-3; the match to TRBD1 covers 7 bases. The V segment lost 5 bases and the J segment 1 base; nucleotides outside the gene matches: 5. The CDR3 consists of 15 residues. Per germline, CDR1 LNHDA and CDR2 SQIVND (reference sequence). CDR3 bases: TGTGCCAGTAGTCCCAGGACAGGATCTGGAAACACCATATATTTT. Translating it yields CASSPRTGSGNTIYF.

This rearrangement joins TRBV6-5 to TRBJ2-7, with D maybe TRBD1 (6 bases). The germline V and J ends were trimmed by 5 bases and 4 bases, with 12 bases remaining between them. Per the germline V gene, CDR1 is MNHEY and CDR2 is SVGAGI. This CDR3 spans 13 amino acids. This CDR3 reads CASSPLQGYEQYF. CDR3 in DNA: TGTGCCAGCAGTCCCCTACAGGGTTACGAGCAGTACTTC.

CDR3: CASSERDRGPNQPQHF. DNA for the CDR3: TGTGCCAGCAGTGAACGGGACAGGGGGCCAAATCAGCCCCAGCATTTT. This chain connects TRBV6-1 to TRBJ1-5; 12 nucleotides line up with TRBD1. The V gene end was trimmed by 2 bases and the J gene end by 4 bases; junction bases not matched to a gene: 3. Germline V gene sequence: CDR1 MNHNS, CDR2 SASEGT. The CDR3 extends over 16 amino acids.

In this sample, this clone turned up once. The DNA of the CDR3 is TGTGCCAGCAGTGAAGCGATGGCGAGGTATGAAAAACTGTTTTTT. Encoded protein: CASSEAMARYEKLFF. The V and J genes are TRBV6-1 and TRBJ1-4; D uncertain. The CDR3 consists of 15 residues. Trimming left V 0 bases short and J 6 bases short, with 11 bases between. CDR1 is MNHNS, CDR2 SASEGT, per germline.